This section outlines one TCR beta chain sequence together with its context. At one end the junction does not follow the germline gene, possibly because of a read error. The CDR3 spans 15 residues. Germline V gives CDR1 SGHRS, CDR2 YFSETQ. This specimen comes from a study of blood T cell repertoires in COVID-19. Original data processing: Amplified reference gene primers provided the basis for estimating nucleated cell counts. Libraries were prepared by immunoSEQ multiplex PCR; TCRdb keeps only in-frame clonotypes and omits some of them. V and J calls plus clone size are reproduced from that table; the DNA served to infer D and trimming. The table has tens of thousands of clones, more than 80% seen once.

The chain couples TRBV5-1 to TRBJ2-1; 11 nucleotides match TRBD2. The receptor was derived from a human donor in a cohort sampled during active COVID-19. What was sequenced was peripheral blood. For the CDR3, the DNA is TGCGCCAGCACCTTGGGACTAGCGGTTTACAATGAGCAGTTCTTC. This encodes CASTLGLAVYNEQFF.